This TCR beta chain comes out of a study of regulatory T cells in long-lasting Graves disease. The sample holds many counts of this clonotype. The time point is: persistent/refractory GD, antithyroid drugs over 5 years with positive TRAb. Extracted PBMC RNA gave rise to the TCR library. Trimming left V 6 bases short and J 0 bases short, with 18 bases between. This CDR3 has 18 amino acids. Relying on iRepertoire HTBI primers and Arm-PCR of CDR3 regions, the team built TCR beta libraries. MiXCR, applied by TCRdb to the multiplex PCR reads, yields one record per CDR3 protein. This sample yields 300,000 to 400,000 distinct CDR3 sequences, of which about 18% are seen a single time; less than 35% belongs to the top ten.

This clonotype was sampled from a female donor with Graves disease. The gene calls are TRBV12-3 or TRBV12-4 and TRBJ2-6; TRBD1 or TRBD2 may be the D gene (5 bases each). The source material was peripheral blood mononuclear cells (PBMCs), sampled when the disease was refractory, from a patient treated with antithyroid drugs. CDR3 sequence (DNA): TGTGCCAGCAGGCCGGGACGGCGTTTTAGCTCTGGGGCCAACGTCCTGACTTTC. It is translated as CASRPGRRFSSGANVLTF.